This TCR beta chain is drawn from a study of breast tumors, draining lymph nodes, adjacent tissues (dated by TCRdb to the mid-2010s). Study-level background: In breast cancer patients, the study compared the TCR beta repertoires of tumor, adjacent nontumor tissue and axillary lymph nodes. In human breast cancer, the study set out to assess how tumor, surrounding tissue and draining lymph node repertoires relate to one another and whether T cells might be exchanged between them.

Between the V and J ends, shortened by 8 bases and 1 base respectively, the junction contains 12 bases. The CDR3 totals 14 residues, both ends included. Solely the CDR3 DNA is kept, with 42 bases framed from the first base. CDR1 and CDR2, per the germline V gene (reference sequence), are LNHDA and SQIVND. Regarding this clonotype: This receptor's antigen is unknown. This clone may be a read error of a much larger clone one base away. This likely comes from a read error, as the CDR3 has no conserved phenylalanine or tryptophan at its end.

Beyond this particular receptor, the publication reports: Rather than being directly demonstrated, the conclusion that tumor T cells originate in lymph nodes was presented as consistent with a hypothesis. In luminal-like breast cancer, tumor and nontumor tissue repertoires resembled each other significantly more than in basal-like breast cancer. T-cell repertoire diversity in tumors was found to be lower than in lymph nodes but higher than in nontumor tissue, and preferential V and J gene usage was observed. The data were considered consistent with most tumor T cells being derived from the lymph node and subsequently expanding within tumor tissue.

For sequencing, an Illumina HiSeq 2000 was employed. Multiplex PCR amplification was used to build the TCR beta chain libraries. High-throughput sequencing was used to analyze the amplified TCR beta chain products. Using fastp at Q25 and MiXCR, TCRdb reprocessed the public reads and kept productive beta chains. Identical CDR3 protein sequences are pooled into one entry, listed with their most common genes and DNA. Present in this sample are roughly 80,000 distinct CDR3 sequences, roughly 20% of which were seen just once. In total, the top ten clones hold roughly 2.4% of the sample. Lymph node samples came from the axillary draining lymph nodes of breast cancer patients.

Sample: axillary lymph node tissue. The receptor was isolated from a female donor with breast cancer. Some clones in this sample may be carry-over from other donors' samples. The receptor chain draws on TRBV19 and TRBJ1-5, with the D gene not confidently named. The DNA sequence is given as TGTGCCAGTGGGTATGCTACGAGCAATCAGCCCCAGCATTCT. It is translated as CASGYATSNQPQHS.